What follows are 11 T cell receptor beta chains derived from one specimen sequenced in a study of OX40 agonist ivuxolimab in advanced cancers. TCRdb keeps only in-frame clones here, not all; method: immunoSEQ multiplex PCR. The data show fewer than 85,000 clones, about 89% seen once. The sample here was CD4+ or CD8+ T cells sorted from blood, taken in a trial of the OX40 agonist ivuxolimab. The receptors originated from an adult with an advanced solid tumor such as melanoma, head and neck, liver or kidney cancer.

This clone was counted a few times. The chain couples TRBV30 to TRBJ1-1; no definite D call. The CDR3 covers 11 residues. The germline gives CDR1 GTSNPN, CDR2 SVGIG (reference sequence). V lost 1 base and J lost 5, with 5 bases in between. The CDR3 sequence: CAWSESTEAFF. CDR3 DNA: TGTGCCTGGAGTGAATCTACTGAAGCTTTCTTT.

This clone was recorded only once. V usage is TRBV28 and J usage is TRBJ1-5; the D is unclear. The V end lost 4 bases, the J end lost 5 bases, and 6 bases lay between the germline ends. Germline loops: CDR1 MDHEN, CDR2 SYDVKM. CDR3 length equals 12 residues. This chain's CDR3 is CASSSRDQPQHF. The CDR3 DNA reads TGTGCCAGCAGTTCCCGCGATCAGCCCCAGCATTTT.

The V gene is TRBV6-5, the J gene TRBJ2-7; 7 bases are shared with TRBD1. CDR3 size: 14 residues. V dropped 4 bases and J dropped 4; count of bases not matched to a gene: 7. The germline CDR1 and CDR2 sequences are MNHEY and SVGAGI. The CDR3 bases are TGTGCCAGCAGTTTATTGACAGGGTCGTACGAGCAGTACTTC. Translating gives CASSLLTGSYEQYF.

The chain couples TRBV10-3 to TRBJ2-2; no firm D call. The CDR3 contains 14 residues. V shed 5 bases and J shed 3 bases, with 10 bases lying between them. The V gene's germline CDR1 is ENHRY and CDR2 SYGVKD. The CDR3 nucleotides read TGTGCCATCAGTCCTCCCCGTGACACCGGGGAGCTGTTTTTT. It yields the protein CAISPPRDTGELFF.

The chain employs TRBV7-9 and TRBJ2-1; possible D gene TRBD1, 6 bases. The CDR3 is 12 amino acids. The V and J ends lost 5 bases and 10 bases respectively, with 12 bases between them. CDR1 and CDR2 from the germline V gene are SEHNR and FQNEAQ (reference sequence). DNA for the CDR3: TGTGCCAGCAGCCCAGACAGGCAAGAGCAGTTCTTC. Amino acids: CASSPDRQEQFF.

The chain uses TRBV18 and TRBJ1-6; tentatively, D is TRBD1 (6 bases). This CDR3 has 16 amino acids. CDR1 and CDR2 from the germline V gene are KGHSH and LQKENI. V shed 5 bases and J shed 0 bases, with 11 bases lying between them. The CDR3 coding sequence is TGTGCCAGCTCAACCGACAGGAGCTCCTATAATTCACCCCTCCACTTT. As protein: CASSTDRSSYNSPLHF.

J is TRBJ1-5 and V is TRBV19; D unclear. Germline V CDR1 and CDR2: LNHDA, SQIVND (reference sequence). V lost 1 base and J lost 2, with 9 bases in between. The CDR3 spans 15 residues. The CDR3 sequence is CASSIGAWGNQPQHF. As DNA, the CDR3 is TGTGCCAGTAGTATAGGGGCCTGGGGCAATCAGCCCCAGCATTTT.

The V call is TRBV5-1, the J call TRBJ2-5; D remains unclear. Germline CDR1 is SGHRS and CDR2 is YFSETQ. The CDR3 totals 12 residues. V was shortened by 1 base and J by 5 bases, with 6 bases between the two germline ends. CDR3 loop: CASSLNGETQYF. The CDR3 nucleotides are TGCGCCAGCAGCTTGAACGGGGAGACCCAGTACTTC.

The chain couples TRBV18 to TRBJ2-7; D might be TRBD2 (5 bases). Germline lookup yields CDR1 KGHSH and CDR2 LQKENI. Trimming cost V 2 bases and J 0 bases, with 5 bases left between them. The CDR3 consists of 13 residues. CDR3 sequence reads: CASSPGSSYEQYF. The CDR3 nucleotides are TGTGCCAGCTCACCAGGGAGCTCCTACGAGCAGTACTTC.

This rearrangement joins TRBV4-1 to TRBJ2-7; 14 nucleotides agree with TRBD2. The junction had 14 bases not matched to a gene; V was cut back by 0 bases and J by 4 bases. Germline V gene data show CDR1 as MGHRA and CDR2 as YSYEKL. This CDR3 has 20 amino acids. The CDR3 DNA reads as TGCGCCAGCAGCCAAGACCCCCTTGGTGGACTAGCGGGAGGAGAGTACGAGCAGTACTTC. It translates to CASSQDPLGGLAGGEYEQYF.

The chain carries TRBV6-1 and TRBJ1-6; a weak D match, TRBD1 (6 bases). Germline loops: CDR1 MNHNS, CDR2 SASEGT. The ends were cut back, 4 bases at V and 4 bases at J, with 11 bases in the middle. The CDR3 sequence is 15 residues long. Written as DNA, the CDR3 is TGTGCCAGCAGTGGACAGGAGAGATATAATTCACCCCTCCACTTT. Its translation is CASSGQERYNSPLHF.